Each of the 10 T cell receptor beta chains below was sequenced from the same sample in a study of T cells in women clearing cervical HPV infection. Some clones are missing from TCRdb's copy, which holds only in-frame ones; the method was immunoSEQ multiplex PCR. The sample yields about 16,000 clones, of which the top ten take up 7.2%. Sequenced: blood buffy coat. These receptors originate from a woman aged 18-70 years with a cervical HPV16 infection that either progressed to CIN3+ or cleared (not recorded which).

Points on this clone: The CDR3 end is not reached by the read, which stops 3 residues before it; the germline J gene fills it in. This chain links TRBV20-1 with TRBJ1-1; D remains ambiguous. The CDR3 sequence is 13 residues long. The V gene's germline CDR1 is DFQATT and CDR2 SNEGSKA (reference sequence). V gave up 3 bases and J gave up 2 bases, with 10 bases separating them. Partial CDR3 DNA: TGCAGTGCTAGGACACAGATTAACACTGAA. Its protein product is CSARTQINTE. From start to end, the CDR3 is CSARTQINTEAFF.

With regard to this clone: The CDR3 goes on 3 residues after the read ends, and that part is filled in from the germline J gene. The chain combines TRBV5-8 with TRBJ2-5, with D possibly being TRBD1 (5 bases). The CDR3 totals 14 residues. Germline CDR1 is SGHTS and CDR2 is YDEGEE. V gave up 4 bases and J gave up 4 bases, with 14 bases separating them. The part of the CDR3 DNA that was read is TGTGCCAGCAGCGCTGGGGCAGGTGGAGAGACC. Its protein product is CASSAGAGGET. The entire CDR3 is CASSAGAGGETQYF. The whole variable domain, filled in from reference TRBV5-8 and TRBJ2-5, reads EAGVTQSPTHLIKTRGQQATLRCSPISGHTSVYWYQQALGLGLQFLLWYDEGEERNRGNFPPRFSGRQFPNYSSELNVNALELEDSALYLCASSAGAGGETQYFGPGTRLLVL.

The sequenced CDR3 bases are TGTGCCAGCAGTTCAAGGGACAGCGTAACCTACGAG. It yields the protein CASSSRDSVTYE. The whole CDR3 reads CASSSRDSVTYEQYF. This chain joins TRBV7-9 and TRBJ2-7; 7 nucleotides align to TRBD1. The read ends 3 residues before the CDR3 terminus; that terminus is restored from the germline J gene. V shed 6 bases and J 2 bases; nucleotides not matched to a gene: 10. The germline V gene encodes CDR1 SEHNR and CDR2 FQNEAQ (reference sequence). The CDR3 runs to 15 residues.

In regard to this clone: The read finishes 3 residues shy of the CDR3 end, and the germline J gene is used to complete it. This chain links TRBV20-1 with TRBJ2-5; weak D call: TRBD2 (6 bases). Germline CDR1 and CDR2: DFQATT and SNEGSKA (reference sequence). The CDR3 contains 13 residues. Trimming took off 2 bases at V and 5 bases at J, with 12 bases between the two ends. The CDR3: CSARKAGTETQYF. The CDR3 DNA, read in part, is TGCAGTGCTAGAAAGGCGGGGACTGAGACC.

Comments on this clone: The DNA ends 3 residues before the CDR3 does, and the rest of the CDR3 is filled in from the germline J gene. The chain links TRBV6-2 or TRBV6-3 to TRBJ2-1; 13 bases map to TRBD2. The V and J ends lost 6 bases and 6 bases, in that order; junction bases with no gene match: 5. CDR3 size: 15 residues. Germline CDR1 is MNHEY and CDR2 is SVGEGT. CDR3 protein: CASSRLAGGPNEQFF. CDR3 DNA (partial): TGTGCCAGCAGCCGACTAGCGGGGGGACCCAATGAG.

In regard to this clone: Coverage ceases 3 residues before the CDR3 finishes, and the germline J gene fills in the end. The V and J genes are TRBV5-1 and TRBJ1-2, with D possibly matching TRBD1 (6 bases). The CDR3 covers 13 residues. CDR1 and CDR2 from the germline V gene are SGHRS and YFSETQ. CDR3: CASSSTGQLGYTF. The sequenced part of the CDR3 DNA is TGCGCCAGCAGCTCCACAGGACAGTTGGGC.

Worth noting for this clone: The read halts 3 residues ahead of the CDR3 end, with the missing end drawn from the germline J gene. This chain joins TRBV10-3 and TRBJ1-2; D is perhaps TRBD1 (5 bases). Trimming took off 0 bases at V and 4 bases at J, with 9 bases between the two ends. The CDR3 runs 14 residues. Germline CDR1 and CDR2: ENHRY and SYGVKD. The chain's CDR3 is CAISESQGPYGYTF. CDR3 DNA (partial): TGTGCCATCAGTGAGTCCCAGGGCCCCTATGGC.

CDR3 loop: CASSWTAYEQYF. The part of the CDR3 DNA that was read is TGTGCCAGCAGCTGGACAGCCTACGAG. The chain recombines TRBV7-2 with TRBJ2-7, with D maybe TRBD1 (6 bases). The missing CDR3 end, 3 residues past where the read stops, is filled in from the germline J gene. Trimming shortened V by 4 bases and J by 2 bases, and 6 bases separated the two germline ends. The CDR3 has 12 amino acids. In germline, CDR1 is SGHTA, CDR2 FQGNSA.

Considering frequency, this clone is medium-sized. The read falls 3 residues short of the CDR3 end, and the missing part is taken from the germline J gene. The chain joins TRBV29-1 to TRBJ1-2, with D possibly matching TRBD1 (5 bases). The CDR3 covers 14 residues. From germline, CDR1 is SQVTM and CDR2 ANQGSEA. V was trimmed by 3 bases and J by 3 bases, leaving 14 bases between them. The covered CDR3 bases are TGCAGCGTTGATCGGCAGGGAGGCCACTATGGC. Encoded protein: CSVDRQGGHYG. The entire CDR3 is CSVDRQGGHYGYTF.

Worth noting for this clone: The read halts 3 residues ahead of the CDR3 end, with the missing end drawn from the germline J gene. V gene TRBV20-1 combines with J gene TRBJ1-4; 7 bases are shared with TRBD1. CDR1 is DFQATT, CDR2 SNEGSKA, per germline (reference sequence). The V segment lost 2 bases and the J segment 0 bases; nucleotides outside the gene matches: 9. The CDR3 has 17 amino acids. CDR3 loop: CSARPLDRAATNEKLFF. The CDR3 DNA, read in part, is TGCAGTGCTAGACCTTTAGACAGGGCCGCAACTAATGAAAAA.